A single sample is the source of the 22 T cell receptor beta chains below, sequenced in a study of identifying expanded T cells in peripheral blood. Only in-frame clones appear in the TCRdb table, and some are missing; sequencing was by immunoSEQ multiplex PCR. The sample includes 85,000 to 100,000 clones, approximately 88% seen only once; the top ten take 4%. The sample taken for sequencing was blood. The receptors derive from a person aged 18 to 75 in good health.

The table lists this clone with a few counts. The chain uses TRBV27 and TRBJ1-2, with D possibly being TRBD1 (5 bases). The V and J ends lost 6 bases and 4 bases respectively, with 12 bases between them. The length of the CDR3 is 13 residues. Germline loops: CDR1 MNHEY, CDR2 SMNVEV (reference sequence). The CDR3 loop reads CASSHRGIYGYTF. DNA for the CDR3: TGTGCCAGCAGCCACCGGGGGATCTATGGCTACACCTTC.

This chain connects TRBV29-1 to TRBJ2-1; unclear D gene. Trimming stripped 8 bases from V and 8 bases from J, with 22 bases between. From germline, CDR1 is SQVTM and CDR2 ANQGSEA. The CDR3 contains 14 residues. The CDR3 reads CSSTLSGHTYEQFF. The CDR3 nucleotides are TGCAGCTCCACCCTTAGTGGGCACACCTATGAGCAGTTCTTC.

This chain links TRBV11-2 with TRBJ1-1, with D maybe TRBD1 (5 bases). V shed 5 bases and J shed 0 bases, with 10 bases lying between them. Germline-derived CDR1 and CDR2 are SGHAT and FQNNGV. The CDR3 is made up of 14 amino acids. The CDR3 spells CASSRGLMNTEAFF. For the CDR3, the DNA is TGTGCCAGCAGCCGGGGGTTGATGAACACTGAAGCTTTCTTT.

The gene calls are TRBV5-4 and TRBJ1-2, with D perhaps matching TRBD1 (6 bases). This CDR3 comprises 13 residues. Trimming removed 10 bases at V and 7 bases at J, with 20 bases between. Germline CDR1 SGHNT, CDR2 YYREEE (reference sequence). CDR3 bases: TGTGCCCTAACGGAGGGGGGGCGTCTTGGCTACACCTTC. Translated, it gives CALTEGGRLGYTF.

The gene calls are TRBV28 and TRBJ1-3; TRBD1 might be the D (6 bases). CDR3 length: 15 amino acids. Trimming left V 6 bases short and J 4 bases short, with 16 bases between. Germline-derived CDR1 and CDR2 are MDHEN and SYDVKM. CDR3: CASRPGQRAGNTIYF. CDR3 coding DNA: TGTGCCAGCAGACCAGGACAGCGAGCGGGAAACACCATATATTTT.

DNA of the CDR3: TGTGCCTGGAGTGTTTTGGGACTGATGAACACTGAAGCTTTCTTT. Translation: CAWSVLGLMNTEAFF. This rearrangement joins TRBV30 to TRBJ1-1; D may be TRBD1 (5 bases). Germline CDR1 reads GTSNPN; CDR2 reads SVGIG (reference sequence). Between the trimmed V and J ends, which lost 0 bases and 0 bases, there was a span of 11 bases. The CDR3 runs 15 residues. The full variable domain, with the rest looked up from reference TRBV30 and TRBJ1-1, is SQTIHQWPATLVQPVGSPLSLECTVEGTSNPNLYWYRQAAGRGLQLLFYSVGIGQISSEVPQNLSASRPQDRQFILSSKKLLLSDSGFYLCAWSVLGLMNTEAFFGQGTRLTVV.

The rearrangement joins TRBV5-6 to TRBJ2-5; 7 positions agree with TRBD2. Per germline, CDR1 SGHDT and CDR2 YYEEEE. This CDR3 comprises 11 residues. V dropped 7 bases and J dropped 4; count of bases not matched to a gene: 1. CDR3 DNA sequence: TGTGCCAGCGGGGAGGGAGAGACCCAGTACTTC. Protein sequence: CASGEGETQYF.

The chain is built from TRBV29-1 and TRBJ2-7; 7 bases fit TRBD2. V gave up 1 base and J gave up 1 base; unmatched junction bases: 7. Germline assignment: CDR1 SQVTM and CDR2 ANQGSEA. There are 15 residues in the CDR3. CDR3 sequence reads: CSVEAASGASYEQYF. CDR3 in DNA: TGCAGCGTTGAAGCGGCGAGCGGGGCATCCTACGAGCAGTACTTC.

This chain connects TRBV4-2 to TRBJ2-5; no firm D call. V lost 4 bases and J 5 bases, leaving 5 bases between the germline ends. Germline loops: CDR1 LGHNA, CDR2 YNFKEQ. This CDR3 spans 11 amino acids. The CDR3 coding sequence is TGTGCCAGCAGCCTAGGGGAGACCCAGTACTTC. Amino acids: CASSLGETQYF.

The V and J genes are TRBV11-2 and TRBJ2-3, with TRBD2 matching 10 bases. The CDR3 has 14 residues. Trimming at V came to 3 bases and at J to 3 bases, leaving 0 bases not matched to a gene. Germline V gene sequence: CDR1 SGHAT, CDR2 FQNNGV. CDR3 nucleotide sequence: TGTGCCAGCAGCTTTAGCGGGAGGACAGATACGCAGTATTTT. Its translation is CASSFSGRTDTQYF. Drawing the rest from reference TRBV11-2 and TRBJ2-3, the complete variable domain is EAGVAQSPRYKIIEKRQSVAFWCNPISGHATLYWYQQILGQGPKLLIQFQNNGVVDDSQLPKDRFSAERLKGVDSTLKIQPAKLEDSAVYLCASSFSGRTDTQYFGPGTRLTVL.

This clone was observed a single time. The rearrangement joins TRBV18 to TRBJ2-3; maybe TRBD2 (6 bases). Germline V gene sequence: CDR1 KGHSH, CDR2 LQKENI. The CDR3 runs 16 residues. Trimming cost V 6 bases and J 1 base, with 17 bases left between them. The CDR3 loop is CASSPRPPGGTDTQYF. CDR3 nucleotide sequence: TGTGCCAGCTCTCCTAGACCCCCGGGGGGCACAGATACGCAGTATTTT.

The V gene is TRBV6-5, the J gene TRBJ2-5, with 8 bases that match TRBD1. The V segment lost 6 bases and the J segment 1 base; nucleotides outside the gene matches: 7. The CDR3 consists of 15 residues. Germline V gene lookup returns CDR1 MNHEY and CDR2 SVGAGI. The CDR3 sequence is CASSPTTGAQETQYF. The CDR3 nucleotides read TGTGCCAGCAGCCCAACGACAGGGGCCCAAGAGACCCAGTACTTC.

J is TRBJ2-2 and V is TRBV5-1, with D perhaps TRBD1 (5 bases). The length of the CDR3 is 17 residues. Germline-derived CDR1 and CDR2 are SGHRS and YFSETQ. Trimming left V 1 base short and J 0 bases short, with 13 bases between. CDR3 in amino acids: CASSLFVSGTNTGELFF. The CDR3 bases are TGCGCCAGCAGCTTGTTCGTCTCAGGGACGAACACCGGGGAGCTGTTTTTT.

V and J are TRBV19 and TRBJ2-2; a weak D match, TRBD2 (6 bases). The CDR3 contains 16 residues. In germline, CDR1 is LNHDA, CDR2 SQIVND (reference sequence). With 0 bases removed from V and 2 bases from J, the gap between germline ends came to 10 bases. The chain's CDR3 is CASSIEGGVNTGELFF. The CDR3 DNA reads as TGTGCCAGTAGTATAGAAGGAGGGGTAAACACCGGGGAGCTGTTTTTT.

This clone has only one observation. The rearrangement joins TRBV6-1 to TRBJ2-3; 8 bases are shared with TRBD2. CDR1 MNHNS and CDR2 SASEGT come from the germline V gene. CDR3 length: 16 residues. V shed 1 base and J 5 bases; nucleotides not matched to a gene: 8. CDR3 loop: CASSEGWGLGGDTQYF. The CDR3 DNA reads as TGTGCCAGCAGTGAAGGGTGGGGACTAGGGGGAGATACGCAGTATTTT.

This clone was detected only a few times. This same CDR3 is encoded by further DNA sequences in the sample. The chain combines TRBV29-1 with TRBJ2-2; D gene ambiguous. Germline loops: CDR1 SQVTM, CDR2 ANQGSEA. Trimming removed 3 bases at V and 3 bases at J, with 8 bases between. The CDR3 is made up of 13 amino acids. For the CDR3, the DNA is TGCAGCGTTGACTCTGGATACACCGGGGAGCTGTTTTTT. Its translation: CSVDSGYTGELFF.

J is TRBJ1-1 and V is TRBV7-6; 7 bases match TRBD1. Germline CDR1 SGHVS, CDR2 FNYEAQ. Losses at the gene ends were 6 bases for V and 10 bases for J; bases not matched to a gene: 11. The CDR3 contains 13 residues. DNA of the CDR3: TGTGCCAGCAGTTCACAGGGGTTTGGAGGAGCTTTCTTT. It specifies CASSSQGFGGAFF.

The V call is TRBV28, the J call TRBJ2-1; D gene unclear. Germline V CDR1 and CDR2: MDHEN, SYDVKM. Trimming shortened V by 6 bases and J by 3 bases, and 15 bases separated the two germline ends. The CDR3 is 15 amino acids. In DNA, the CDR3 is TGTGCCAGCAGAAGGCGGAGAAGCATCTACAATGAGCAGTTCTTC. Translation gives CASRRRRSIYNEQFF.

The chain uses TRBV4-1 and TRBJ1-4; a weak D match, TRBD1 (6 bases). The germline V gene encodes CDR1 MGHRA and CDR2 YSYEKL. This CDR3 has 16 amino acids. The V end was cut by 4 bases, the J end by 0 bases, with 12 bases between. CDR3 DNA sequence: TGCGCCAGCAGCCTCGGGCAGGGGCCAACTAATGAAAAACTGTTTTTT. It is translated as CASSLGQGPTNEKLFF.

J is TRBJ2-5 and V is TRBV6-5, with D possibly matching TRBD1 (6 bases). This CDR3 has 16 residues. Germline lookup yields CDR1 MNHEY and CDR2 SVGAGI. Trimming stripped 0 bases from V and 2 bases from J, with 13 bases between. The CDR3 is CASSYSISGQQETQYF. The CDR3 bases are TGTGCCAGCAGTTACTCGATCTCTGGACAGCAAGAGACCCAGTACTTC.

The chain uses TRBV7-7 and TRBJ2-1; D might be TRBD2 (6 bases). The CDR3 length is 14 residues. Trimming took 3 bases from V and 6 from J, leaving 12 bases between them. The germline V gene encodes CDR1 SSHAT and CDR2 FNYEAQ (reference sequence). The CDR3 protein is CASSLGGAGNEQFF. In DNA, the CDR3 is TGTGCCAGCAGCTTGGGGGGAGCCGGCAATGAGCAGTTCTTC.

This clone appeared once. J is TRBJ2-3 and V is TRBV5-4; 9 positions agree with TRBD2. Germline V gives CDR1 SGHNT, CDR2 YYREEE (reference sequence). The CDR3 is 11 residues long. The junction had 2 bases not matched to a gene; V was cut back by 10 bases and J by 5 bases. CDR3 loop: CALTSGDTQYF. The CDR3 DNA reads as TGTGCCCTGACTAGCGGAGATACGCAGTATTTT. Combining the CDR3 with reference TRBV5-4 and TRBJ2-3 gives the whole variable domain ETGVTQSPTHLIKTRGQQVTLRCSSQSGHNTVSWYQQALGQGPQFIFQYYREEENGRGNFPPRFSGLQFPNYSSELNVNALELDDSALYLCALTSGDTQYFGPGTRLTVL.